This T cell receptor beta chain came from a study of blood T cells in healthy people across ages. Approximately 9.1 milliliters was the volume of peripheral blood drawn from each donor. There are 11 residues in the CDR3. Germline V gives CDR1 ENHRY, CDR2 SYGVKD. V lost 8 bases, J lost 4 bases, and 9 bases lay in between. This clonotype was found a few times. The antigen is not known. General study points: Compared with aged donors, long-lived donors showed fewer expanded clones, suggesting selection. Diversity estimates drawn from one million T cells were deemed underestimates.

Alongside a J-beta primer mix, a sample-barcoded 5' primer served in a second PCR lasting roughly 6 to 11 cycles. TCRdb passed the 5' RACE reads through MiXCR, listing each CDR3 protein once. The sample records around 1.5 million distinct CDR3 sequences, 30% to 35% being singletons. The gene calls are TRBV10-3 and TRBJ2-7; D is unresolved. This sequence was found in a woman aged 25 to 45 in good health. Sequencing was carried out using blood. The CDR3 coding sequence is TGTGCCATCCGAGAGGCGTACGAGCAGTACTTC. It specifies CAIREAYEQYF.